These 19 T cell receptor beta chains were sequenced from one sample in a study of blood T cell repertoires in COVID-19. Produced via immunoSEQ multiplex PCR; TCRdb's table is partial and in-frame only. The sample lists around 310,000 clones, over 75% occurring once. Specimen: peripheral blood. The origin of the receptors is a woman between 50 and 59 years old with active or convalescent COVID-19.

The chain uses TRBV29-1 and TRBJ1-2, with TRBD1 matching 8 bases. The junction had 2 bases not matched to a gene; V was cut back by 4 bases and J by 1 base. The germline CDR1 and CDR2 sequences are SQVTM and ANQGSEA. The CDR3 loop spans 13 amino acids. This CDR3 reads CSVGTGLNYGYTF. The CDR3 DNA sequence: TGCAGCGTTGGGACAGGGCTTAACTATGGCTACACCTTC.

This chain connects TRBV7-2 to TRBJ1-4; 9 nucleotides align to TRBD1. The CDR3 consists of 14 residues. Germline values: CDR1 SGHTA, CDR2 FQGNSA. V gave up 1 base and J gave up 6 bases; unmatched junction bases: 0. CDR3 amino acids: CASSLGTGDEKLFF. Written as DNA, the CDR3 is TGTGCCAGCAGCTTAGGGACAGGGGATGAAAAACTGTTTTTT.

V usage is TRBV6-6 and J usage is TRBJ1-5; TRBD1 aligns across 7 bases. The CDR3 has 14 residues. Germline-derived CDR1 and CDR2 are MNHNY and SVGAGI (reference sequence). After removal of 7 bases from V and 1 base from J, the junction contained 4 bases not matched to a gene. This CDR3 reads CASTTGESNQPQHF. The DNA for the CDR3 is TGTGCCAGCACCACAGGGGAAAGCAATCAGCCCCAGCATTTT.

The chain uses TRBV5-1 and TRBJ2-6, with 9 bases lining up with TRBD1. The length of the CDR3 is 19 residues. The germline CDR1 and CDR2 sequences are SGHRS and YFSETQ. V shed 0 bases, J shed 2 bases, and the junction held 9 bases outside the gene matches. CDR3 amino acids: CASSLARDRVTPGANVLTF. In DNA form, the CDR3 reads TGCGCCAGCAGCTTGGCTCGGGACAGGGTTACTCCTGGGGCCAACGTCCTGACTTTC. The entire variable domain, with the rest obtained from reference TRBV5-1 and TRBJ2-6, is as follows: KAGVTQTPRYLIKTRGQQVTLSCSPISGHRSVSWYQQTPGQGLQFLFEYFSETQRNKGNFPGRFSGRQFSNSRSEMNVSTLELGDSALYLCASSLARDRVTPGANVLTFGAGSRLTVL.

The rearrangement links TRBV18 to TRBJ2-3, with TRBD2 matching over 13 bases. V was clipped by 8 bases and J by 5 bases; unmatched bases: 16. This CDR3 has 18 amino acids. Per germline, CDR1 KGHSH and CDR2 LQKENI. The CDR3 protein is CASQLRRLAGGRGDTQYF. The DNA for the CDR3 is TGTGCCAGCCAACTCCGGAGACTAGCGGGGGGCCGTGGAGATACGCAGTATTTT.

The genes are TRBV5-4 and TRBJ2-7, with 11 bases aligning to TRBD2. Germline V lookup: CDR1 SGHNT, CDR2 YYREEE (reference sequence). The V segment lost 7 bases and the J segment 3 bases; nucleotides outside the gene matches: 3. This CDR3 is 13 amino acids long. In nucleotides, the CDR3 is TGTGCCAGCGGGACTAGCGGAAACTACGAGCAGTACTTC. This translates into CASGTSGNYEQYF.

The rearrangement links TRBV11-2 to TRBJ2-7, with D possibly being TRBD1 (5 bases). The germline V gene encodes CDR1 SGHAT and CDR2 FQNNGV. V shed 4 bases and J shed 4 bases, with 14 bases lying between them. The CDR3 is 14 amino acids. The CDR3 DNA reads as TGTGCCAGCAGCTATGTAGGGGCGATTTACGAGCAGTACTTC. Its translation is CASSYVGAIYEQYF.

In regard to this clone: The junction differs from germline at one of its ends, possibly a read error. The chain links TRBV11-2 to TRBJ2-7; 8 nucleotides line up with TRBD1. The CDR3 totals 15 residues. Germline CDR1 and CDR2: SGHAT and FQNNGV. CDR3 loop: CASSLEGQASHEQYF. DNA for the CDR3: TGTGCCAGCAGCTTAGAGGGACAGGCCTCCCACGAGCAGTACTTC.

This rearrangement joins TRBV28 to TRBJ1-5; tentative D call: TRBD1 (6 bases). This CDR3 has 15 residues. Per germline, CDR1 MDHEN and CDR2 SYDVKM. Trimming removed 6 bases from V and 7 bases from J, with 19 bases in between. The CDR3, as DNA: TGTGCCAGCAGCCCGTCCCGGGACATTGAACAGCCCCAGCATTTT. It encodes CASSPSRDIEQPQHF.

This rearrangement joins TRBV10-1 to TRBJ2-7, with a tentative D call TRBD2 (5 bases). Germline values: CDR1 WNHNN, CDR2 SYGVQD (reference sequence). Trimming pared 6 bases from V and 6 bases from J, leaving 18 bases between. CDR3 length equals 14 residues. CDR3 loop: CASRVFGLLREQYF. The CDR3, as DNA: TGCGCCAGCAGGGTCTTTGGACTCCTCCGCGAGCAGTACTTC.

This clone was counted a single time. The V call is TRBV12-3 or TRBV12-4, the J call TRBJ1-5; D is perhaps TRBD1 (6 bases). CDR3 length equals 13 residues. V was shortened by 6 bases and J by 6 bases, with 12 bases between the two germline ends. This chain's CDR3 is CASSVTGGQPQHF. The CDR3 nucleotides read TGTGCCAGCAGCGTGACAGGAGGTCAGCCCCAGCATTTT.

V gene TRBV30 combines with J gene TRBJ2-7; D is unresolved. The ends were cut back, 1 base at V and 3 bases at J, with 10 bases in the middle. The germline V gene has CDR1 GTSNPN and CDR2 SVGIG (reference sequence). CDR3 size: 13 residues. CDR3 amino acids: CAWSELSGYEQYF. DNA of the CDR3: TGTGCCTGGAGTGAACTGTCGGGCTACGAGCAGTACTTC.

In its sample, this clone was seen many times. The gene calls are TRBV9 and TRBJ2-1; 7 nucleotides align to TRBD2. V shed 0 bases and J 10 bases; nucleotides not matched to a gene: 10. The CDR3 loop spans 15 amino acids. The germline V gene encodes CDR1 SGDLS and CDR2 YYNGEE. CDR3 sequence reads: CASSVEGRATSEQFF. The DNA of the CDR3 is TGTGCCAGCAGCGTAGAGGGGAGGGCAACCTCGGAGCAGTTCTTC.

The chain recombines TRBV4-3 with TRBJ2-1; TRBD2 agrees at 8 bases. CDR1 and CDR2 (germline): LGHNA, YSLEER. The CDR3 consists of 16 residues. Unmatched junction bases numbered 7, after V lost 0 bases and J lost 6 bases. DNA for the CDR3: TGCGCCAGCAGCCAAGAGGGCGGGAGGACGGTCAATGAGCAGTTCTTC. Translating it yields CASSQEGGRTVNEQFF.

The CDR3 region is CASFTRQGTNQPQHF. CDR3 DNA sequence: TGTGCCAGCTTTACTCGACAGGGGACGAATCAGCCCCAGCATTTT. This chain links TRBV6-5 with TRBJ1-5; TRBD1 agrees at 8 bases. V trimming: 8 bases; J trimming: 4 bases; junction bases outside the gene matches: 10. The CDR3 spans 15 residues. CDR1 and CDR2 from the germline V gene are MNHEY and SVGAGI.

V and J are TRBV5-8 and TRBJ2-1; TRBD2 is a possible D gene (6 bases). This CDR3 has 17 residues. With 0 bases removed from V and 8 bases from J, the gap between germline ends came to 21 bases. The germline CDR1 and CDR2 sequences are SGHTS and YDEGEE. CDR3 protein: CASSLALGGGPTHEQFF. CDR3 bases: TGTGCCAGCAGCTTGGCCCTGGGGGGAGGCCCCACACATGAGCAGTTCTTC.

The CDR3 is CASSASGGAKETQYF. The CDR3 bases are TGTGCCAGCAGCGCGAGCGGGGGGGCGAAGGAGACCCAGTACTTC. V gene TRBV9 combines with J gene TRBJ2-5, with TRBD2 identical over 10 bases. V dropped 3 bases and J dropped 5; count of bases not matched to a gene: 7. Germline loops: CDR1 SGDLS, CDR2 YYNGEE. The CDR3 length is 15 residues.

The chain recombines TRBV3-1 (or the pseudogene TRBV3-2) with TRBJ2-3; D call uncertain. The CDR3 extends over 16 amino acids. Germline CDR1 is LGHDT and CDR2 is YNNKEL (reference sequence). V was pared by 0 bases and J by 2 bases, with 12 bases between. CDR3 sequence (DNA): TGTGCCAGCAGCCAAGATGAGTCTAGGTTCACAGATACGCAGTATTTT. Translated, it gives CASSQDESRFTDTQYF.

This rearrangement joins TRBV28 to TRBJ2-5, with D possibly TRBD2 on 6 matching bases. CDR3 size: 14 residues. Germline CDR1 is MDHEN and CDR2 is SYDVKM. V lost 6 bases and J 5 bases, leaving 16 bases between the germline ends. The CDR3 spells CASRRRGGEETQYF. The CDR3, as DNA: TGTGCCAGCAGGCGGAGGGGCGGCGAGGAGACCCAGTACTTC.